Listed below are T cell receptor beta chains from one sample, sequenced in a study of blood T cell repertoires in COVID-19. Sequencing was performed with immunoSEQ multiplex PCR; in TCRdb, only in-frame clones are kept and a portion is missing. The data show about 180,000 clones, approximately 88% seen once. The sequencing input was peripheral blood. Every receptor here comes from a woman aged 40 to 50 with COVID-19, enrolled during active disease. The CDR3 runs from the conserved cysteine through the conserved F or W. D genes are given only for firm matches. Where a row states a size, it is once, few, many or the class of an expanded clone; other rows omit it.

DNA: TGTGCCAGCAGCAAGCGGGGAGAGGCGGGGCGGACTGAAGCTTTCTTT; CDR3: CASSKRGEAGRTEAFF; J: TRBJ1-1; D: NA; size: NA; V: TRBV21-1
DNA: TGTGCCAGCAGCTTGACTGCGAAGAGGGAAGCTTTCTTT; CDR3: CASSLTAKREAFF; J: TRBJ1-1; D: NA; size: NA; V: TRBV5-5
DNA: TGTGCTAGTGGGCAACGGGAGAGAAATAATTCACCCCTCCACTTT; CDR3: CASGQRERNNSPLHF; J: TRBJ1-6; D: NA; size: NA; V: TRBV12-5
DNA: TGTGCCAGCAGCTACGACTTGAGCTCCTACAATGAGCAGTTCTTC; CDR3: CASSYDLSSYNEQFF; J: TRBJ2-1; D: NA; size: few; V: TRBV27
DNA: TGCAGCGTTGAAGAGGGAACGACAGGGGGTGATCAGCCCCAGCATTTT; CDR3: CSVEEGTTGGDQPQHF; J: TRBJ1-5; D: TRBD1; size: NA; V: TRBV29-1
DNA: TGCGCCAGCAGCTCACAGGGGGCTGGCTACACCTTC; CDR3: CASSSQGAGYTF; J: TRBJ1-2; D: TRBD1; size: NA; V: TRBV5-1
DNA: TGTGCCAGTAGTATACAGGGGTCATCCTTCAGCTCTGGGGCCAACGTCCTGACTTTC; CDR3: CASSIQGSSFSSGANVLTF; J: TRBJ2-6; D: NA; size: NA; V: TRBV19
DNA: TGCAGCGTCAACCCGACAGTTAGGAGACCGGATACGCAGTATTTT; CDR3: CSVNPTVRRPDTQYF; J: TRBJ2-3; D: NA; size: NA; V: TRBV29-1
DNA: TGCGCCAGCAGCCAACAGGGGGTTGCCACTGAAGCTTTCTTT; CDR3: CASSQQGVATEAFF; J: TRBJ1-1; D: TRBD1; size: NA; V: TRBV5-1
DNA: TGTGCCAGCACCGATAGGGGACAGAAAAACACTGAAGCTTTCTTT; CDR3: CASTDRGQKNTEAFF; J: TRBJ1-1; D: TRBD1; size: once; V: TRBV7-9
DNA: TGTGCCAGCAGTCTAATCAATTCGGGTCAGCCCCAGCATTTT; CDR3: CASSLINSGQPQHF; J: TRBJ1-5; D: NA; size: NA; V: TRBV28
DNA: TGTGCCACCTCGGGCACAGGGGGAGGTACCGGGGAGCTGTTTTTT; CDR3: CATSGTGGGTGELFF; J: TRBJ2-2; D: TRBD1; size: NA; V: TRBV24-1
DNA: TGTGCCATCCTAAAGACAGGTGACTATGGCTACACCTTC; CDR3: CAILKTGDYGYTF; J: TRBJ1-2; D: NA; size: NA; V: TRBV10-3
DNA: TGCGCCAGCAGCAAGGTGACTAGCGGGAGGACAGATACGCAGTATTTT; CDR3: CASSKVTSGRTDTQYF; J: TRBJ2-3; D: TRBD2; size: NA; V: TRBV5-1
DNA: TGTGCCAGCAGTTTGTACTTTGAAGCTTTCTTT; CDR3: CASSLYFEAFF; J: TRBJ1-1; D: NA; size: once; V: TRBV28
DNA: TGTGCCAGCAGCCCCGGGAATGAAAAACTGTTTTTT; CDR3: CASSPGNEKLFF; J: TRBJ1-4; D: NA; size: NA; V: TRBV5-4
DNA: TGTGCCAGCAGCTTATGGACAAATAGGGGAGAAAAACTGTTTTTT; CDR3: CASSLWTNRGEKLFF; J: TRBJ1-4; D: NA; size: NA; V: TRBV7-9
DNA: TGTGCCAGCAGACTAGCGGGAGGAAGTCCCACAGATACGCAGTATTTT; CDR3: CASRLAGGSPTDTQYF; J: TRBJ2-3; D: TRBD2; size: NA; V: TRBV7-8
DNA: TGTGCCACCAGTGACCCGACAGGGGGCGAGGAGACCCAGTACTTC; CDR3: CATSDPTGGEETQYF; J: TRBJ2-5; D: TRBD1; size: NA; V: TRBV24-1
DNA: TGCAGCGTTGTCTATCTCACAGATACGCAGTATTTT; CDR3: CSVVYLTDTQYF; J: TRBJ2-3; D: NA; size: NA; V: TRBV29-1
DNA: TGTGCCAGCAGCCCTCAGGCCGTGGTGTCGCCTGAAGCTTTCTTT; CDR3: CASSPQAVVSPEAFF; J: TRBJ1-1; D: NA; size: NA; V: TRBV14
DNA: TGTGCCACCAGTGATTTCCCCAGGGTCCAAGAGACCCAGTACTTC; CDR3: CATSDFPRVQETQYF; J: TRBJ2-5; D: NA; size: NA; V: TRBV24-1
DNA: TGTGCCACCAGCCGTCCCAACAGGGGGTTAGGTGGCTACACCTTC; CDR3: CATSRPNRGLGGYTF; J: TRBJ1-2; D: TRBD1; size: many; V: TRBV15
DNA: TGTGCCAGCAGTGGTGCCGGTTCTTTCTATGCAACTAATGAAAAACTGTTTTTT; CDR3: CASSGAGSFYATNEKLFF; J: TRBJ1-4; D: NA; size: NA; V: TRBV6-1
DNA: TGTGCCAGCAGCCGCGACAGAAACACCATATATTTT; CDR3: CASSRDRNTIYF; J: TRBJ1-3; D: NA; size: NA; V: TRBV3-1/TRBV3-2
DNA: TGTGCCAGCAGTTTCGGGGGTCCCTACAATGAGCAGTTCTTC; CDR3: CASSFGGPYNEQFF; J: TRBJ2-1; D: NA; size: NA; V: TRBV28
DNA: TGTGCCCGCCAACGGGACAGGGGGGAAAAACTGTTTTTT; CDR3: CARQRDRGEKLFF; J: TRBJ1-4; D: TRBD1; size: few; V: TRBV28
DNA: TGTGCCAGCTCACCAGATTTCGGGGTGGGAGCTTTCTTT; CDR3: CASSPDFGVGAFF; J: TRBJ1-1; D: NA; size: NA; V: TRBV18
DNA: TGCGCCAGCAGCTCTCAGACAGGGGGCGGGGATGAAAACACTGAAGCTTTCTTT; CDR3: CASSSQTGGGDENTEAFF; J: TRBJ1-1; D: TRBD1; size: NA; V: TRBV5-1